Included here is one TCR beta chain sequence, with context. Its matching antigen is unknown. Germline CDR1 SGHAT, CDR2 FQNNGV. The CDR3 consists of 13 residues. V was cut by 6 bases and J by 5 bases, with 12 bases left in between. The sample originates from a study of T cell responses to AZD1222 COVID-19 vaccine. Study outcomes and limitations: Per reports, nearly half of all spike-specific TCRs target regions that are unmutated in variants. Recipients of two AZD1222 doses showed rising Spike-specific TCR breadth and depth. Spike was spanned by vaccine-associated CD4 TCRs, which were dominant at 160-218 and 743-854. Repertoires in all cases were sampled only once the peak T cell response had passed.

Measured with immunoSEQ multiplex PCR; TCRdb has only the in-frame clones, and not every one. There are 97,000 or so clones in the sample; roughly 84% occur only once, and 15% to 20% lies in the top ten. The chain employs TRBV11-2 and TRBJ2-3, with a possible D match to TRBD2 (5 bases). Source: peripheral blood, taken on day 0 of AZD1222 vaccination. The TCR comes from an adult in good health. This chain's CDR3 is CASRFTAVDTQYF. As DNA, the CDR3 is TGTGCCAGCAGATTTACAGCGGTAGATACGCAGTATTTT.